This section outlines one T cell receptor beta chain sequence together with its context. Which antigen it targets is not known. No clone much larger than this one lies a single base away; base qualities are absent. This sample was taken from a study of human T cells and chemical hapten exposure (dated by TCRdb to 2020 to 2022). General notes on the study: For sensitization, 2% DPC in acetone was applied to a roughly 2 cm by roughly 2 cm area of upper inner arm skin. Patch tests used Finn chambers with 0.01% DPC on the upper back, scored after 6 days by International Contact Dermatitis Research Group standards. Libraries were pooled for sequencing, and per-sample TCR yields varied mainly because of small differences in library volumes within the pool. Weekly therapeutic DPC doses were additionally applied to the scalp of patients throughout the roughly 24-week study period. The mostly female patient cohort included alopecia areata with under or over 50% scalp involvement, alopecia totalis and alopecia universalis. Blood for TCR sequencing was provided by twenty-nine alopecia patients at one to four time points (pre-sensitization, 2, 6 and 24 weeks). This study followed changes in the peripheral blood TCR repertoire in vivo during primary and secondary sensitization of alopecia patients to the hapten diphenylcyclopropenone (DPC). Patient blood was sampled pre-sensitization (week 0) and at 2, 6 and about 24 weeks after DPC sensitization. The study at large found these results: The number of PT1 expanded TCRs positively correlated with patch test score, significant at thresholds 8, 16 and 32 but not 4. Significantly more large CDR3 similarity clusters were formed by expanded TCRs than by pre-sensitization or healthy control sets, consistent with antigen-driven responses. After repeated subsampling, the strength of the expansion versus patch-test correlation and the threshold at which it became significant changed. Because all patients had alopecia, a presumed autoimmune disease, the immune response of the patients might differ from that of healthy individuals. No change with DPC sensitization was found in the number of TCRs above 1 in 1000 frequency, and no evidence of global repertoire structure alterations was found.

The trim is 1 base for V and 3 bases for J, with a gap of 12 bases between the germline ends. Per the germline V gene, KGHSH is the CDR1 and LQKENI is the CDR2. Measured from the cysteine to the phenylalanine, the CDR3 is 16 residues long. Only the CDR3 part of the read is kept: 48 bases, read in frame from the first base. The time point label for this specimen denotes: pre-sensitization, week 0. The treatment or condition label corresponds to: therapeutic diphenylcyclopropenone sensitization with weekly scalp DPC. Blood at each patch-test visit was drawn before the patch test was applied. Patients were eligible if aged 18 to 70, diagnosed with alopecia and judged suitable for DPC therapy, and pregnant patients were excluded. Total RNA was isolated from unfractionated whole blood collected in Tempus Blood RNA tubes. Library preparation employed RACE. The data were produced on a NextSeq 500. During library preparation, unique molecular identifiers were attached to individual cDNA molecules so that TCRs could be counted in a quantitative, reproducible way. Each blood RNA sample was used to sequence both TCR alpha and TCR beta chains. The authors' analysis ran thus. A median of about 87,000 TCRs per sample was observed, with a range of about 20,000 to 700,000. V, J and CDR3 annotation of the TCR reads was carried out using the Decombinator software suite. To make PS versus PT1 abundance plots, every sample was subsampled to the same number of TCRs (28,000). Expanded TCRs were defined as absent before sensitization and observed at least eight times at the 2-week time point. The public reads were quality trimmed at Q25 with fastp and then assembled into clones with MiXCR by TCRdb, keeping productive beta chains. Entries are consolidated by CDR3 protein sequence, retaining the most common genes and DNA. TCRdb's processing, not the study's, gives the V and J calls here. The sample table records around 100,000 distinct CDR3 sequences; roughly 10% of these occur just once. Clones ranked in the top ten supply around 3.1% of the sample.

The starting material was whole blood, obtained in connection with sensitization to the hapten diphenylcyclopropenone (DPC). The TCR was taken from a woman in her fifties or sixties with alopecia areata. Some clones in this sample may be carry-over from other donors' samples. The rearranged segments are TRBV18 and TRBJ2-2; TRBD1 is possibly the D segment (7 matching bases). The sequenced DNA: TGTGCCAGCTCACCACGCGGAGGGGGCGACACCGGGGAGCTGTTTTTT. Its product reads: CASSPRGGGDTGELFF. Beyond the CDR3, the reference TRBV18 and TRBJ2-2 genes provide the residues; the full variable domain reads: NAGVMQNPRHLVRRRGQEARLRCSPMKGHSHVYWYRQLPEEGLKFMVYLQKENIIDESGMPKERFSAEFPKEGPSILRIQQVVRGDSAAYFCASSPRGGGDTGELFFGEGSRLTVL.